The TCR beta chain described here comes from a study of blood T cell repertoires in COVID-19. Whole-study context: Collection of acute and convalescent COVID-19 samples took place in the United States, Italy and Spain. T cells, B-cell-depleted T cells, or PBMCs supplied cDNA or gDNA.

The table came from immunoSEQ multiplex PCR; TCRdb's copy has only in-frame clones and leaves some out. The data contain around 99,000 clones, 75% to 95% of them singletons. The length of the CDR3 is 10 residues. Looked up from germline, CDR1 is LNHDA and CDR2 is SQIVND (reference sequence). Germline trimming cut 10 bases from V and 6 bases from J; bases unmatched to any gene: 0. This clone was seen a single time. Material for sequencing was peripheral blood. The clonotype comes from a woman aged 25 to 39 with acute or convalescent COVID-19. V gene TRBV19 combines with J gene TRBJ2-1, with 7 bases aligning to TRBD1. In nucleotides, the CDR3 is TGTGCCACAGGGGGCAATGAGCAGTTCTTC. This gives the protein CATGGNEQFF. Variable domain in full (rest from reference TRBV19 and TRBJ2-1): DGGITQSPKYLFRKEGQNVTLSCEQNLNHDAMYWYRQDPGQGLRLIYYSQIVNDFQKGDIAEGYSVSREKKESFPLTVTSAQKNPTAFYLCATGGNEQFFGPGTRLTVL.